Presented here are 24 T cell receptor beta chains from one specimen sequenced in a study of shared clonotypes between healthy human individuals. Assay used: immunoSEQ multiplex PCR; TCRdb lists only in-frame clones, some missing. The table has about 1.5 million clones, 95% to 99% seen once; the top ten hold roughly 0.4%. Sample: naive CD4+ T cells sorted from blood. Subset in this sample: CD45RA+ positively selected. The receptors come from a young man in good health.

The CDR3 bases are TGTGCCAGCATGGCCGGGGGGAGGGCCTTAGATACGCAGTATTTT. It encodes CASMAGGRALDTQYF. The chain has TRBV28 and TRBJ2-3; 7 nucleotides match TRBD2. Germline V lookup: CDR1 MDHEN, CDR2 SYDVKM. This CDR3 region has 15 residues. The V segment lost 7 bases and the J segment 5 bases; nucleotides outside the gene matches: 12.

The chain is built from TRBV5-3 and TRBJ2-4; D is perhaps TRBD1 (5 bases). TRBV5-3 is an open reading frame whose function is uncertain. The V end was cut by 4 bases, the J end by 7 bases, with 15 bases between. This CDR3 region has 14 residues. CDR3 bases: TGTGCCAGAAGCGAAATCAGGGATACTAACATTCAGTACTTC. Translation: CARSEIRDTNIQYF.

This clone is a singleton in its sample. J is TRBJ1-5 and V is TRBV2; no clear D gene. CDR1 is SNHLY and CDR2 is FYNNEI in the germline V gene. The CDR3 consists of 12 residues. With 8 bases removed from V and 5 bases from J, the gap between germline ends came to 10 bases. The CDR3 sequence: CASEGLDQPQHF. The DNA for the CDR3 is TGTGCCAGCGAAGGGCTAGATCAGCCCCAGCATTTT.

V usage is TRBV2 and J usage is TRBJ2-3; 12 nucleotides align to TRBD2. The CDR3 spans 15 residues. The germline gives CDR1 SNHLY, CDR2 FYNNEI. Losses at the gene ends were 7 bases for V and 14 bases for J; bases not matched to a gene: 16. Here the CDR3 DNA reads TGTGCCAGCACCGACGGGACTAGCGGGCCTCGGGTCCGGTATTTT. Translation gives CASTDGTSGPRVRYF.

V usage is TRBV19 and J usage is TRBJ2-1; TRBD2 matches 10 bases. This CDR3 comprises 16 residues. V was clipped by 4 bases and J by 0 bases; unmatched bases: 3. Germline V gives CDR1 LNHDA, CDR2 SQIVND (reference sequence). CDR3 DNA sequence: TGTGCCAGTAGTACCCCTAGCGGGAGCTCCTACAATGAGCAGTTCTTC. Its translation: CASSTPSGSSYNEQFF.

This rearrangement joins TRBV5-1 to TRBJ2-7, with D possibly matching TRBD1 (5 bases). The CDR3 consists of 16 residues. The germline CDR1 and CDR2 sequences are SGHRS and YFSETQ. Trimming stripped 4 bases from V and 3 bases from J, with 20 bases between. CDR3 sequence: CASSPLPPGPNYEQYF. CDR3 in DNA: TGCGCCAGCAGCCCCCTCCCGCCAGGGCCAAACTACGAGCAGTACTTC.

CDR3 residues: CASSLSVAGGGWQFF. The DNA for the CDR3 is TGCGCCAGCAGCTTGTCAGTAGCGGGAGGGGGATGGCAGTTCTTC. The genes are TRBV5-1 and TRBJ2-1; 11 bases match TRBD2. The CDR3 totals 15 residues. Germline CDR1 is SGHRS and CDR2 is YFSETQ. The V segment lost 1 base and the J segment 12 bases; nucleotides outside the gene matches: 9.

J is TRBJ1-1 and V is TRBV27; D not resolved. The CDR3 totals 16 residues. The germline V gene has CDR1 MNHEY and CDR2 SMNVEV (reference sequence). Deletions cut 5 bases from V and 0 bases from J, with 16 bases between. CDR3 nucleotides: TGTGCCAGCAGTCCCGGCCGCCAGGTACTGAACACTGAAGCTTTCTTT. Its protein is CASSPGRQVLNTEAFF.

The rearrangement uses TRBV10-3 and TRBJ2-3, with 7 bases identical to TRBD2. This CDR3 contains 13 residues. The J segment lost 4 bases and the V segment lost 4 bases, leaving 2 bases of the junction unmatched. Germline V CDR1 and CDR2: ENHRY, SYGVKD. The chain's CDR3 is CAISGGGPDTQYF. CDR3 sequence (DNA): TGTGCCATCAGTGGGGGAGGGCCAGATACGCAGTATTTT.

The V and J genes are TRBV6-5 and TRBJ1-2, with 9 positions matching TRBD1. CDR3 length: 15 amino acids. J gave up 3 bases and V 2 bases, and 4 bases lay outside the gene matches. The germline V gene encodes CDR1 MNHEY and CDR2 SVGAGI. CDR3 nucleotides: TGTGCCAGCAGTTACCGGGACAGGGCCTACTATGGCTACACCTTC. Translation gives CASSYRDRAYYGYTF.

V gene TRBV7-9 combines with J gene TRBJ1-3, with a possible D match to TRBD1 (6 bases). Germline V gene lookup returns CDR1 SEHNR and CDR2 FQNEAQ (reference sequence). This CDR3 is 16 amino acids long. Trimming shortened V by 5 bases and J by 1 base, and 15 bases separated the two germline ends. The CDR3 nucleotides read TGTGCCAGCAGCCCCAGGGGCACGCGGTCTGGAAACACCATATATTTT. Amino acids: CASSPRGTRSGNTIYF.

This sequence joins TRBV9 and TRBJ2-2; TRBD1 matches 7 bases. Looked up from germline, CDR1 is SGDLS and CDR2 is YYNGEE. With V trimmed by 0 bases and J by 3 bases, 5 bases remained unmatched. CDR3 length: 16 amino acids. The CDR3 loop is CASSVVGTAYTGELFF. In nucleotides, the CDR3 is TGTGCCAGCAGCGTAGTCGGGACAGCTTACACCGGGGAGCTGTTTTTT.

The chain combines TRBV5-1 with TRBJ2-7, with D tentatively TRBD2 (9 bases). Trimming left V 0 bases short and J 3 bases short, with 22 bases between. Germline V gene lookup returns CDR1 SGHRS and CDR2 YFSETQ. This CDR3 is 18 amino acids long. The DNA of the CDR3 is TGCGCCAGCAGCTTGGGAGGACAGGGAGCGGGAGGAAACTACGAGCAGTACTTC. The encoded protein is CASSLGGQGAGGNYEQYF. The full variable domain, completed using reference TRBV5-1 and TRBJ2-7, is KAGVTQTPRYLIKTRGQQVTLSCSPISGHRSVSWYQQTPGQGLQFLFEYFSETQRNKGNFPGRFSGRQFSNSRSEMNVSTLELGDSALYLCASSLGGQGAGGNYEQYFGPGTRLTVT.

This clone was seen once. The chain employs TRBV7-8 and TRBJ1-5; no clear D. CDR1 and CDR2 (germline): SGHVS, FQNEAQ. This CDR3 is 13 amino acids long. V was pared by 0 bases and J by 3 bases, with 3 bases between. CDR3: CASSLADNQPQHF. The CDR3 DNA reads TGTGCCAGCAGCTTAGCTGACAATCAGCCCCAGCATTTT.

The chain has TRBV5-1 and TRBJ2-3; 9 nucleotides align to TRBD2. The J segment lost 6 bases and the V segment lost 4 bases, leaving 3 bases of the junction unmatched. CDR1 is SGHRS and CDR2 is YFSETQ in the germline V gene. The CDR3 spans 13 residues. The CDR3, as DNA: TGCGCCAGCAGCGTTACTAGCGGGGATACGCAGTATTTT. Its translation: CASSVTSGDTQYF. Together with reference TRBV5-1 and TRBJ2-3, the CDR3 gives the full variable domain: KAGVTQTPRYLIKTRGQQVTLSCSPISGHRSVSWYQQTPGQGLQFLFEYFSETQRNKGNFPGRFSGRQFSNSRSEMNVSTLELGDSALYLCASSVTSGDTQYFGPGTRLTVL.

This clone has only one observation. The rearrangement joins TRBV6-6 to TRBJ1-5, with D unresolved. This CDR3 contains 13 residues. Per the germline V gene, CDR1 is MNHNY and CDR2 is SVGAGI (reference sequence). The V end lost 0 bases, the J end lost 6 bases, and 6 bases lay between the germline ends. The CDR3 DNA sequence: TGTGCCAGCAGTTACTCGGTCCCTCAGCCCCAGCATTTT. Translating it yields CASSYSVPQPQHF.

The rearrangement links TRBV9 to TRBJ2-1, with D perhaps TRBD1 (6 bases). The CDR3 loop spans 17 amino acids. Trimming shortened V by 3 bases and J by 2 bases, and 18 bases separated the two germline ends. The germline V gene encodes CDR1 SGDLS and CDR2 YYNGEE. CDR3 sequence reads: CASSASPGHHTYNEQFF. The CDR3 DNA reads TGTGCCAGCAGCGCCTCCCCGGGACATCATACCTACAATGAGCAGTTCTTC.

The CDR3 DNA is TGTGCCAGCAGCCCCTCAGTTCCAACTACTAGCACAGATACGCAGTATTTT. This sequence encodes CASSPSVPTTSTDTQYF. V usage is TRBV5-4 and J usage is TRBJ2-3; D remains unclear. V gave up 4 bases and J gave up 0 bases, with 18 bases separating them. Germline V lookup: CDR1 SGHNT, CDR2 YYREEE (reference sequence). This CDR3 region has 17 residues. The full variable domain, with the rest looked up from reference TRBV5-4 and TRBJ2-3, is ETGVTQSPTHLIKTRGQQVTLRCSSQSGHNTVSWYQQALGQGPQFIFQYYREEENGRGNFPPRFSGLQFPNYSSELNVNALELDDSALYLCASSPSVPTTSTDTQYFGPGTRLTVL.

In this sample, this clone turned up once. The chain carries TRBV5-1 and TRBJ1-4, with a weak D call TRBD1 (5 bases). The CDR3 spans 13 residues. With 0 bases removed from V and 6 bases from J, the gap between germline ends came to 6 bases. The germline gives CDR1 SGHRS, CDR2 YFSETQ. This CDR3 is CASSLVGDEKLFF. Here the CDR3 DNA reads TGCGCCAGCAGCTTGGTAGGGGATGAAAAACTGTTTTTT.

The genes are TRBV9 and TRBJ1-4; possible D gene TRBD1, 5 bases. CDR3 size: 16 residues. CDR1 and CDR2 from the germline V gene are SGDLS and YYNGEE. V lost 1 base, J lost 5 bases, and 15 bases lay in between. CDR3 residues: CASSVLGTGRNEKLFF. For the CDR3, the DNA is TGTGCCAGCAGCGTATTAGGGACGGGGCGGAATGAAAAACTGTTTTTT.

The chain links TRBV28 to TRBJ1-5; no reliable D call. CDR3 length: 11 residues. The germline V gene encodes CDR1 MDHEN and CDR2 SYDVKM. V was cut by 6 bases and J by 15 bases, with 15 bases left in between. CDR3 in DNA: TGTGCCAGCAGGGGCACCCCGGACGTGCATTTT. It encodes CASRGTPDVHF.

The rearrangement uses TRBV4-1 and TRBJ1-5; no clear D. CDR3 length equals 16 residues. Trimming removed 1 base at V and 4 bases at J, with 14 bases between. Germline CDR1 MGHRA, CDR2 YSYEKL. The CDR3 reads CASSQADGRRNQPQHF. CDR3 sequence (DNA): TGCGCCAGCAGCCAAGCAGACGGCAGGCGAAATCAGCCCCAGCATTTT.

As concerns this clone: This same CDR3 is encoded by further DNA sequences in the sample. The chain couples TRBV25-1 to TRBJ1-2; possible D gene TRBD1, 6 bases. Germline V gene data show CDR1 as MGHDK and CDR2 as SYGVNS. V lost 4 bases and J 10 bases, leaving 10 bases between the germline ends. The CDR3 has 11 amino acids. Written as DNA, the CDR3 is TGTGCCAGCAGTGGGGGACACCTCTACACCTTC. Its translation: CASSGGHLYTF.

The CDR3 nucleotides read TGTGCCAGCAGCTTATCCTTACAGGGCCTCTGGGACGAGCAGTACTTC. Amino acids: CASSLSLQGLWDEQYF. The chain links TRBV11-2 to TRBJ2-7; maybe TRBD1 (6 bases). The V gene lost 2 bases and the J gene lost 5 bases, with 19 bases spanning the gap. The CDR3 consists of 16 residues. Germline CDR1 reads SGHAT; CDR2 reads FQNNGV.